The rows below give T cell receptor beta chains drawn from one sample of a study of radiation and T cells in renal cell carcinoma. TCRdb's copy holds only in-frame clones and misses some; the assay was immunoSEQ multiplex PCR. The table lists more than 100,000 clones, 88% of them singletons, with nearly 6% in the top ten. This sample comprised blood, obtained from a patient whose treatment included radiotherapy and nephrectomy. The receptors derive from a woman aged 70-85 years with renal cell carcinoma. The CDR3 runs from the conserved cysteine through the conserved F or W. The order of the fields is J gene, clone size, D gene, V gene, CDR3 DNA, CDR3 protein. D genes are given only for firm matches. Not every row has a clone size; where given, it reads once, few, many or a size class.

TRBJ1-2 | . | . | TRBV9 | TGTGCCAGCAGCGTAGGTACAGGCCACTATGGCTACACCTTC | CASSVGTGHYGYTF
TRBJ2-5 | . | TRBD2 | TRBV5-5 | TGTGCCAGCAGCTCCGGAACTAGCGGGGGGTACCAAGAGACCCAGTACTTC | CASSSGTSGGYQETQYF
TRBJ2-7 | . | . | TRBV5-8 | TGTGCCAGCAGCTTGATTCATATTTACGAGCAGTACTTC | CASSLIHIYEQYF
TRBJ2-7 | . | TRBD2 | TRBV7-2 | TGTGCCAGCAGCCTCCGTGGGCTTAGCGGGGGTTTCTCCTACGAGCAGTACTTC | CASSLRGLSGGFSYEQYF
TRBJ2-3 | . | . | TRBV5-1 | TGCGCCAGCAGCTTGAAGGCAGATACGCAGTATTTT | CASSLKADTQYF
TRBJ2-6 | once | . | TRBV14 | TGTGCCAGCAGCCAAACCACATCTGGGGCCAACGTCCTGACTTTC | CASSQTTSGANVLTF
TRBJ2-7 | . | . | TRBV5-1 | TGCGCCAGCAGCTTGGGAACGGGATCGACCTACGAGCAGTACTTC | CASSLGTGSTYEQYF
TRBJ2-7 | . | . | TRBV25-1 | TGTGCCAGCAGTGATTCCCTGTACGAGCAGTACTTC | CASSDSLYEQYF
TRBJ2-3 | . | . | TRBV11-3 | TGTGCCAGCAGCTTGGTCAGGGGTGCAGATACGCAGTATTTT | CASSLVRGADTQYF
TRBJ1-2 | . | . | TRBV27 | TGTGCCAGCAGTCTGACGGGGGCCTATGGCTACACCTTC | CASSLTGAYGYTF
TRBJ2-3 | . | TRBD1 | TRBV27 | TGTGCCAGCAGTTTAAGTGGGACAGGGGCAGATACGCAGTATTTT | CASSLSGTGADTQYF
TRBJ2-5 | . | . | TRBV7-7 | TGTGCTAGCAGCCAATCGGACGAAGAGACCCAGTACTTC | CASSQSDEETQYF
TRBJ2-1 | . | . | TRBV5-6 | TGTGCCAGCACCGTCGGATCCAATGAGCAGTTCTTC | CASTVGSNEQFF
TRBJ1-1 | . | . | TRBV30 | TGTGCCTGGAGTTTAGGGTGGAACACTGAAGCTTTCTTT | CAWSLGWNTEAFF
TRBJ2-3 | . | . | TRBV4-2 | TGTGCCAGCAGCTCCAACCCGGGGGCCTTAGGCACAGATACGCAGTATTTT | CASSSNPGALGTDTQYF
TRBJ1-5 | . | TRBD1 | TRBV6-6 | TGTGCCAGCAGAGGAGGACAGGGGGCAGGTCAGCCCCAGCATTTT | CASRGGQGAGQPQHF
TRBJ2-6 | . | . | TRBV9 | TGTGCCAGCAGCGTAGCGGGGAGCTCTGGGGCCAACGTCCTGACTTTC | CASSVAGSSGANVLTF